This T cell receptor beta chain emerged from a study of T-cell reconstitution after alpha-beta-depleted transplantation in children. Whole-study findings and limits: Expanded graft clones numbering several hundred reportedly gave rise to alpha-beta T cells about two months after transplant.

The table lists this clonotype with a few counts. Antigen unknown. Preparing the TCRbeta library involved the use of unique molecular identifiers. A single record per CDR3 protein comes from TCRdb applying MiXCR to the PCR reads. The repertoire holds hundreds of thousands of distinct CDR3 sequences, around 16% seen once, with 35% to 50% in the top ten. J gave up 3 bases and V 3 bases, and 8 bases lay outside the gene matches. The CDR3 spans 17 residues. The sequence derives from a male patient between 2 and 10 years old who had a stem cell transplant for acute lymphoblastic leukemia, so the T cells may come from the graft donor. Here the sequenced sample was PBMCs, mostly from graft donor cells, taken 360 days after TCRalphabeta/CD19-depleted stem cell transplant. The V call is TRBV12-3 or TRBV12-4, the J call TRBJ2-5; 12 positions agree with TRBD2. For the CDR3, the DNA is TGTGCCAGCAGTTTTCAGGAACTAGCGGGAGGAAAAGAGACCCAGTACTTC. Amino acids: CASSFQELAGGKETQYF.